These 28 T cell receptor beta chains came from one sample sequenced in a study of blood T cell repertoires in COVID-19. The repertoire was sequenced with immunoSEQ multiplex PCR; TCRdb's copy has only in-frame clones and lacks some. The table has 180,000 or so clones, more than 70% seen once. The sample was PBMCs or T cells enriched from blood (not recorded which). These receptors were obtained from a woman between 50 and 59 years old in a cohort exposed to, infected with or recovered from COVID-19 (not recorded which).

The V call is TRBV19, the J call TRBJ2-1, with 11 positions matching TRBD2. Germline CDR1 and CDR2: LNHDA and SQIVND (reference sequence). This CDR3 has 20 residues. The junction had 11 bases not matched to a gene; V was cut back by 1 base and J by 0 bases. The CDR3 DNA sequence: TGTGCCAGTAGTATAGGATCTAGCGGGGGGACGATAAGCTCCTACAATGAGCAGTTCTTC. Amino acid sequence: CASSIGSSGGTISSYNEQFF.

This chain joins TRBV24-1 and TRBJ2-1; 8 nucleotides align to TRBD2. Trimming at V came to 3 bases and at J to 8 bases, leaving 11 bases not matched to a gene. The CDR3 totals 16 residues. Germline V gene sequence: CDR1 KGHDR, CDR2 SFDVKD. The DNA of the CDR3 is TGTGCCACCAGTGATCCGGGGGGGCAATCATGGGATGAGCAGTTCTTC. Translation: CATSDPGGQSWDEQFF.

CDR3 amino acids: CASSQGLGLADSYEQYF. Written as DNA, the CDR3 is TGCGCCAGCAGCCAAGGCTTGGGACTAGCGGACTCCTACGAGCAGTACTTC. The chain couples TRBV4-1 to TRBJ2-7; 11 nucleotides match TRBD2. Germline-derived CDR1 and CDR2 are MGHRA and YSYEKL. CDR3 size: 17 residues. Losses at the gene ends were 1 base for V and 0 bases for J; bases not matched to a gene: 5.

The chain carries TRBV9 and TRBJ1-2; possible D gene TRBD1, 6 bases. Germline V gives CDR1 SGDLS, CDR2 YYNGEE. The CDR3 extends over 15 amino acids. Trimming took off 4 bases at V and 5 bases at J, with 18 bases between the two ends. The CDR3 DNA reads TGTGCCAGCAGCCTATCCGCGGTGGGGGCGTATGGCTACACCTTC. Translation gives CASSLSAVGAYGYTF. The whole variable domain, filled in from reference TRBV9 and TRBJ1-2, reads DSGVTQTPKHLITATGQRVTLRCSPRSGDLSVYWYQQSLDQGLQFLIQYYNGEERAKGNILERFSAQQFPDLHSELNLSSLELGDSALYFCASSLSAVGAYGYTFGSGTRLTVV.

V usage is TRBV23-1 and J usage is TRBJ2-2; 9 bases align to TRBD1. TRBV23-1 is marked as an open reading frame, function uncertain. After removal of 7 bases from V and 5 bases from J, the junction contained 14 bases not matched to a gene. This CDR3 spans 17 amino acids. The CDR3 DNA reads TGCGCCAGCAACCAAGGGACGGGACAGGGAGATACCGGGGAGCTGTTTTTT. Amino acid sequence: CASNQGTGQGDTGELFF.

The sample holds one count of this clone. V gene TRBV28 combines with J gene TRBJ1-2; D possibly corresponds to TRBD1 (5 bases). This CDR3 has 15 amino acids. The V end lost 5 bases, the J end lost 7 bases, and 20 bases lay between the germline ends. Germline V CDR1 and CDR2: MDHEN, SYDVKM. CDR3 region: CASSHPGNLFFGYTF. DNA of the CDR3: TGTGCCAGCAGTCACCCAGGGAATCTATTCTTTGGCTACACCTTC.

V gene TRBV7-2 combines with J gene TRBJ1-2, with 11 bases matching TRBD1. The junction had 4 bases not matched to a gene; V was cut back by 3 bases and J by 4 bases. The germline V gene has CDR1 SGHTA and CDR2 FQGNSA. CDR3 length: 15 residues. The CDR3 reads CASSLGQGETYGYTF. Written as DNA, the CDR3 is TGTGCCAGCAGCTTGGGACAGGGGGAGACCTATGGCTACACCTTC.

The CDR3 DNA follows: TGTGCCTGGAGTGTAGTAAGGGGGCGCGGTGAAAAACTGTTTTTT. This gives the protein CAWSVVRGRGEKLFF. This rearrangement joins TRBV30 to TRBJ1-4, with 7 bases aligning to TRBD1. V shed 0 bases and J 7 bases; nucleotides not matched to a gene: 8. The CDR3 is made up of 15 amino acids. Germline values: CDR1 GTSNPN, CDR2 SVGIG (reference sequence).

The rearrangement joins TRBV28 to TRBJ2-2, with 8 positions matching TRBD2. Trimming at V came to 11 bases and at J to 5 bases, leaving 10 bases not matched to a gene. Germline V gene lookup returns CDR1 MDHEN and CDR2 SYDVKM. The CDR3 has 14 residues. The CDR3 DNA reads as TGTGCCTCCTGGGCGGGGGGTGGTACCGGGGAGCTGTTTTTT. Its protein is CASWAGGGTGELFF.

This rearrangement joins TRBV4-3 to TRBJ2-1; 10 nucleotides line up with TRBD2. Germline CDR1 and CDR2: LGHNA and YSLEER. The CDR3 has 15 amino acids. The V segment lost 1 base and the J segment 9 bases; nucleotides outside the gene matches: 6. As DNA, the CDR3 is TGCGCCAGCAGCCAAGGGGCTAGCGGGGGACGTGAGCAGTTCTTC. Amino acid sequence: CASSQGASGGREQFF.

The chain links TRBV4-1 to TRBJ2-3, with D hard to call. Germline V gene data show CDR1 as MGHRA and CDR2 as YSYEKL. Trimming cost V 0 bases and J 3 bases, with 10 bases left between them. The length of the CDR3 is 15 residues. The CDR3 bases are TGCGCCAGCAGCCAAGAGGCCTACGGGACAGATACGCAGTATTTT. Amino acid sequence: CASSQEAYGTDTQYF.

This chain connects TRBV14 to TRBJ1-1; D unclear. The CDR3 sequence is 15 residues long. In germline, CDR1 is SGHDN, CDR2 FVKESK. V shed 0 bases and J shed 0 bases, with 8 bases lying between them. The CDR3 protein is CASSQEAGVNTEAFF. The CDR3 DNA reads as TGTGCCAGCAGCCAAGAAGCAGGTGTGAACACTGAAGCTTTCTTT.

The J gene is TRBJ1-5, the V gene TRBV5-8; perhaps TRBD1 as D (5 bases). The CDR3 spans 14 residues. The V gene lost 3 bases and the J gene lost 1 base, with 8 bases spanning the gap. Germline CDR1 is SGHTS and CDR2 is YDEGEE. Written as DNA, the CDR3 is TGTGCCAGCAGCTCCGGGGGGAGCAATCAGCCCCAGCATTTT. Protein: CASSSGGSNQPQHF.

This sequence joins TRBV5-1 and TRBJ2-4; a possible D gene is TRBD1 (6 bases). Germline V gene data show CDR1 as SGHRS and CDR2 as YFSETQ. The CDR3 totals 14 residues. The V and J ends lost 4 bases and 8 bases respectively, with 16 bases between them. The CDR3 loop is CASSRASEGDIQYF. The CDR3 DNA sequence: TGCGCCAGCAGCCGGGCCTCAGAGGGGGACATTCAGTACTTC.

This sequence joins TRBV27 and TRBJ2-3, with TRBD1 matching over 7 bases. The CDR3 runs to 14 residues. Germline CDR1 is MNHEY and CDR2 is SMNVEV (reference sequence). Germline trimming cut 8 bases from V and 0 bases from J; bases unmatched to any gene: 5. In DNA, the CDR3 is TGTGCCAGCGGTGAGGGGGCAAGCACAGATACGCAGTATTTT. Its protein is CASGEGASTDTQYF.

This rearrangement joins TRBV3-1 (or the pseudogene TRBV3-2) to TRBJ2-2, with 7 positions matching TRBD2. The V segment lost 2 bases and the J segment 3 bases; nucleotides outside the gene matches: 6. Germline-derived CDR1 and CDR2 are LGHDT and YNNKEL (reference sequence). The CDR3 length is 16 residues. DNA for the CDR3: TGTGCCAGCAGCCAAAGAACCAGCGGGGACACCGGGGAGCTGTTTTTT. It yields the protein CASSQRTSGDTGELFF.

The rearrangement joins TRBV7-9 to TRBJ1-6; 8 bases map to TRBD1. The V segment lost 5 bases and the J segment 5 bases; nucleotides outside the gene matches: 2. The CDR3 consists of 14 residues. In germline, CDR1 is SEHNR, CDR2 FQNEAQ (reference sequence). As DNA, the CDR3 is TGTGCCAGCAGCAAGGGACAGGATAATTCACCCCTCCACTTT. The encoded protein is CASSKGQDNSPLHF.

CDR3 bases: TGTGCCAGTAGTACCCCCACAGGGTTTGAGCAGTACTTC. This gives the protein CASSTPTGFEQYF. The chain has TRBV19 and TRBJ2-7; a possible D gene is TRBD1 (6 bases). With 4 bases removed from V and 7 bases from J, the gap between germline ends came to 14 bases. CDR1 and CDR2 (germline): LNHDA, SQIVND (reference sequence). The CDR3 has 13 amino acids. Together with reference TRBV19 and TRBJ2-7, the CDR3 gives the full variable domain: DGGITQSPKYLFRKEGQNVTLSCEQNLNHDAMYWYRQDPGQGLRLIYYSQIVNDFQKGDIAEGYSVSREKKESFPLTVTSAQKNPTAFYLCASSTPTGFEQYFGPGTRLTVT.

This clone was seen only once. The chain recombines TRBV4-1 with TRBJ1-2, with unresolved D. CDR1 and CDR2 (germline): MGHRA, YSYEKL. The CDR3 has 14 amino acids. V lost 1 base and J lost 12, with 18 bases in between. CDR3 loop: CASSQATFDALHTF. The DNA of the CDR3 is TGCGCCAGCAGCCAAGCTACCTTCGATGCGTTGCACACCTTC.

The chain carries TRBV5-4 and TRBJ1-4; 8 bases are a match to TRBD1. The length of the CDR3 is 14 residues. V dropped 2 bases and J dropped 5; count of bases not matched to a gene: 2. Germline V CDR1 and CDR2: SGHNT, YYREEE (reference sequence). Written as DNA, the CDR3 is TGTGCCAGCAGCTTCCGGGACAGGAATGAAAAACTGTTTTTT. It translates to CASSFRDRNEKLFF.

The chain recombines TRBV7-9 with TRBJ1-6; tentatively, D is TRBD1 (5 bases). CDR3 length: 15 amino acids. Trimming took 4 bases from V and 7 from J, leaving 14 bases between them. Germline CDR1 reads SEHNR; CDR2 reads FQNEAQ (reference sequence). The CDR3 loop is CASSSEGQTNSPLHF. The DNA for the CDR3 is TGTGCCAGCAGCTCCGAAGGACAAACAAATTCACCCCTCCACTTT.

This rearrangement joins TRBV5-4 to TRBJ1-1, with 9 bases matching TRBD1. Losses at the gene ends were 1 base for V and 7 bases for J; bases not matched to a gene: 5. The V gene's germline CDR1 is SGHNT and CDR2 YYREEE (reference sequence). The CDR3 sequence is 14 residues long. CDR3 loop: CASSLPGTGIEAFF. CDR3 nucleotides: TGTGCCAGCAGCTTGCCCGGGACAGGGATTGAAGCTTTCTTT.

This sequence joins TRBV7-8 and TRBJ2-3, with 8 bases matching TRBD1. The junction had 9 bases not matched to a gene; V was cut back by 1 base and J by 0 bases. Germline loops: CDR1 SGHVS, CDR2 FQNEAQ. There are 18 residues in the CDR3. CDR3 DNA sequence: TGTGCCAGCAGCTTAGATGTTACAGGACAGGGAAGCACAGATACGCAGTATTTT. Translated, it gives CASSLDVTGQGSTDTQYF.

V is TRBV3-1 (or the pseudogene TRBV3-2) and J is TRBJ2-2; the D is unclear. Germline V gene sequence: CDR1 LGHDT, CDR2 YNNKEL (reference sequence). The CDR3 covers 14 residues. With 5 bases removed from V and 5 bases from J, the gap between germline ends came to 12 bases. The CDR3 sequence is CASSTLDQTGELFF. CDR3 DNA: TGTGCCAGCAGCACCCTAGATCAGACCGGGGAGCTGTTTTTT.

The rearrangement links TRBV18 to TRBJ2-7, with 7 bases matching TRBD1. The V gene's germline CDR1 is KGHSH and CDR2 LQKENI. There are 15 residues in the CDR3. Trimming removed 3 bases from V and 2 bases from J; junction bases left unmatched: 7. The CDR3 sequence is CASSPGTAATYEQYF. DNA of the CDR3: TGTGCCAGCTCACCTGGGACAGCAGCAACCTACGAGCAGTACTTC.

The chain has TRBV6-2 or TRBV6-3 and TRBJ1-1; D is perhaps TRBD1 (6 bases). The CDR3 is made up of 14 amino acids. Germline V CDR1 and CDR2: MNHEY, SVGEGT. Between the trimmed V and J ends, which lost 4 bases and 3 bases, there was a span of 12 bases. The CDR3: CASSWSGADTEAFF. The CDR3, as DNA: TGTGCCAGCAGTTGGTCAGGGGCGGACACTGAAGCTTTCTTT.

This chain links TRBV2 with TRBJ1-5; TRBD1 is a possible D gene (6 bases). V shed 6 bases and J shed 8 bases, with 17 bases lying between them. CDR3 length: 14 residues. Germline lookup yields CDR1 SNHLY and CDR2 FYNNEI. The CDR3 sequence is CASRRTGIEEPQHF. The CDR3 DNA reads TGTGCCAGCAGGAGAACAGGGATCGAGGAGCCCCAGCATTTT.

The chain combines TRBV11-3 with TRBJ2-5, with TRBD2 matching 7 bases. V dropped 1 base and J dropped 7; count of bases not matched to a gene: 0. The length of the CDR3 is 12 residues. CDR1 is SGHNT, CDR2 YENEEA, per germline. This chain's CDR3 is CASSLGEGTQYF. In DNA, the CDR3 is TGTGCCAGCAGCTTAGGGGAGGGGACCCAGTACTTC.